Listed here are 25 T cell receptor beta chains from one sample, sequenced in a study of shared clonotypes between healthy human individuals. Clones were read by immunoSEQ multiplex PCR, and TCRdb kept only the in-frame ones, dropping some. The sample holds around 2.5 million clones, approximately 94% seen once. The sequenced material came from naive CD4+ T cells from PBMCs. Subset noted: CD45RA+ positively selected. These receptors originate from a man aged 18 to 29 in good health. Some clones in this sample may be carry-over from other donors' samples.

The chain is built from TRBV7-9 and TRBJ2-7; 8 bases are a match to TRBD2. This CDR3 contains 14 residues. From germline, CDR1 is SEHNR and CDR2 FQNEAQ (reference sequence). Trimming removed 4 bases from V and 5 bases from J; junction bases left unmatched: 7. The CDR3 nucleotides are TGTGCCAGCAGCTCGATAGCGGGATCCAACGAGCAGTACTTC. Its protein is CASSSIAGSNEQYF.

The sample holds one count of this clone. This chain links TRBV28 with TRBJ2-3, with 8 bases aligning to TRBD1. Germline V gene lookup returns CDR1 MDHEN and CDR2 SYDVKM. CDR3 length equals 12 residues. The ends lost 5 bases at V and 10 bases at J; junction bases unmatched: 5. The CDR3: CASSRGTGAQYF. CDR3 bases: TGTGCCAGCAGTCGGGGGACAGGCGCGCAGTATTTT.

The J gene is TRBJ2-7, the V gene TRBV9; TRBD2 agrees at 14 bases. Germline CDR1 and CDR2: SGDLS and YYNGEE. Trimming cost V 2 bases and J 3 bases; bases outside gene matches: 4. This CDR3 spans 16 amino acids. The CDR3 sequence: CASSVGTSGSLYEQYF. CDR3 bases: TGTGCCAGCAGCGTGGGGACTAGCGGGAGTCTCTACGAGCAGTACTTC.

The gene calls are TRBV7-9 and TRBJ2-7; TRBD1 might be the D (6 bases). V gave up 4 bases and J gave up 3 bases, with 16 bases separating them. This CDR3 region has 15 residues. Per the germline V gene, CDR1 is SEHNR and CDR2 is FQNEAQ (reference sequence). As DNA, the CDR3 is TGTGCCAGCAGCTCCGGGACAAGAAAGGGCTACGAGCAGTACTTC. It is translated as CASSSGTRKGYEQYF. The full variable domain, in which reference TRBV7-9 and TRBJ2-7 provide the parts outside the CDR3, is DTGVSQNPRHKITKRGQNVTFRCDPISEHNRLYWYRQTLGQGPEFLTYFQNEAQLEKSRLLSDRFSAERPKGSFSTLEIQRTEQGDSAMYLCASSSGTRKGYEQYFGPGTRLTVT.

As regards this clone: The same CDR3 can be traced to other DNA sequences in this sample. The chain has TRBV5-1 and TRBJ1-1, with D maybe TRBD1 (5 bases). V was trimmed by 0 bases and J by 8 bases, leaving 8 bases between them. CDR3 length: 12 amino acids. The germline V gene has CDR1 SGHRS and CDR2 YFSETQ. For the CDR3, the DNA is TGCGCCAGCAGCTTGGGGGACGGGGAAGCTTTCTTT. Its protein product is CASSLGDGEAFF.

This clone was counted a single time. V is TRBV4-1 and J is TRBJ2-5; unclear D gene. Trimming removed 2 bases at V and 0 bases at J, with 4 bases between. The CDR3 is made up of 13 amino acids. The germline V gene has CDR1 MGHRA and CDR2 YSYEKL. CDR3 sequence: CASSQIYQETQYF. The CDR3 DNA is TGCGCCAGCAGCCAAATCTACCAAGAGACCCAGTACTTC.

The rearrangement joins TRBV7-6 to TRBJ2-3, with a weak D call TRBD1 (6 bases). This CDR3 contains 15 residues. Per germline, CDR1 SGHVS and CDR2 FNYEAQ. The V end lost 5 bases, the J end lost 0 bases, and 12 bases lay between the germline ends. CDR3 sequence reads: CASSERTVSTDTQYF. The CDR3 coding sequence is TGTGCCAGCAGCGAGAGGACAGTTAGCACAGATACGCAGTATTTT.

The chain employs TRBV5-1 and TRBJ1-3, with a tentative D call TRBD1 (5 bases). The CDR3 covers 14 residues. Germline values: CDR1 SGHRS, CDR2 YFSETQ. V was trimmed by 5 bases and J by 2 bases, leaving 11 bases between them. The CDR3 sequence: CASSLWGTGNTIYF. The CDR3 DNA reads TGCGCCAGCAGTCTATGGGGGACTGGAAACACCATATATTTT.

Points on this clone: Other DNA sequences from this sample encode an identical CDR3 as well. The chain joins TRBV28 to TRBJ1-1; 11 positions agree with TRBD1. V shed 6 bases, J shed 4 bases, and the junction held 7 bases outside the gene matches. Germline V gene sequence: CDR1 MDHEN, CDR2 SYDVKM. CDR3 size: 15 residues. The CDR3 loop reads CASSLAGTGGTEAFF. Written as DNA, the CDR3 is TGTGCCAGCAGCCTTGCCGGGACAGGGGGCACTGAAGCTTTCTTT. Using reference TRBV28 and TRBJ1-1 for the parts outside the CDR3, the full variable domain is DVKVTQSSRYLVKRTGEKVFLECVQDMDHENMFWYRQDPGLGLRLIYFSYDVKMKEKGDIPEGYSVSREKKERFSLILESASTNQTSMYLCASSLAGTGGTEAFFGQGTRLTVV.

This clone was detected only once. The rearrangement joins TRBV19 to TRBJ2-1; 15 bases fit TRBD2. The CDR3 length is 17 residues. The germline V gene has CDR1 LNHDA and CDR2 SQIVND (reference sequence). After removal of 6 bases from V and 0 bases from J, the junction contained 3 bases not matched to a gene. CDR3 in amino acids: CASSGTSGGSSYNEQFF. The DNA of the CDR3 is TGTGCCAGTAGCGGGACTAGCGGGGGGAGCTCCTACAATGAGCAGTTCTTC. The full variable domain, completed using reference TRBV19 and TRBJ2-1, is DGGITQSPKYLFRKEGQNVTLSCEQNLNHDAMYWYRQDPGQGLRLIYYSQIVNDFQKGDIAEGYSVSREKKESFPLTVTSAQKNPTAFYLCASSGTSGGSSYNEQFFGPGTRLTVL.

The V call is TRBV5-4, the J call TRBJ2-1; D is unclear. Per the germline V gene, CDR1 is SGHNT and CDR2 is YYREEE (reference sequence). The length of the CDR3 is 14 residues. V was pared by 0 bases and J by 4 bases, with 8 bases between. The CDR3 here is CASSLEQLYNEQFF. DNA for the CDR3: TGTGCCAGCAGCTTGGAACAACTATACAATGAGCAGTTCTTC.

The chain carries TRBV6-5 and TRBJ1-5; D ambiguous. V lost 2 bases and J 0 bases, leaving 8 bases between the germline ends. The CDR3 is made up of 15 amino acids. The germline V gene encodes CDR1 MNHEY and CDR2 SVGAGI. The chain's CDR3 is CASSYRANSNQPQHF. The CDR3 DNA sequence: TGTGCCAGCAGTTACAGAGCGAATAGCAATCAGCCCCAGCATTTT.

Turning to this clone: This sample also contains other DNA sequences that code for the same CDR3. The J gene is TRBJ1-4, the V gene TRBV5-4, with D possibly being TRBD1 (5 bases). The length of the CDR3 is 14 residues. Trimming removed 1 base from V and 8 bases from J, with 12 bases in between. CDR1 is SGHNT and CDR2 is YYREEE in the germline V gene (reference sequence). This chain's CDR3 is CASSLQGSREKLFF. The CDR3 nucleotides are TGTGCCAGCAGCTTGCAGGGATCAAGGGAAAAACTGTTTTTT.

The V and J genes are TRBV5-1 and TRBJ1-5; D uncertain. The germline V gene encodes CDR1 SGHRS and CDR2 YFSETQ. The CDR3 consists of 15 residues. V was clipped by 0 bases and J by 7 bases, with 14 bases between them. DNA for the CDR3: TGCGCCAGCAGCTTGGATTGGCAATCAGGACAGCCCCAGCATTTT. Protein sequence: CASSLDWQSGQPQHF.

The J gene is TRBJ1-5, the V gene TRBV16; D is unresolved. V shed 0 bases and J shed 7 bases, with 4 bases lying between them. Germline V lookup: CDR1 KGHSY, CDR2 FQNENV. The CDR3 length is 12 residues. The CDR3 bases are TGTGCCAGCAGCCAATCTTTACAGCCCCAGCATTTT. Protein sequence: CASSQSLQPQHF.

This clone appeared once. The CDR3 here is CASSLVRFGKYSYEQYF. The DNA of the CDR3 is TGTGCCAGCAGCTTAGTACGATTTGGTAAATACTCCTACGAGCAGTACTTC. The rearrangement joins TRBV7-2 to TRBJ2-5; D uncertain. Judging by the DNA end, TRBJ2-7 fits better; the J call may be wrong. Germline CDR1 reads SGHTA; CDR2 reads FQGNSA. CDR3 length: 17 residues.

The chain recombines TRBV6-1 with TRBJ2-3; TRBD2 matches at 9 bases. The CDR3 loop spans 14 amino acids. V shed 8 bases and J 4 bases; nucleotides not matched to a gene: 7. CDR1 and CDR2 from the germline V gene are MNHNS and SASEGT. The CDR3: CASGVAGVADTQYF. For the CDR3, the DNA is TGTGCCAGCGGGGTAGCGGGAGTTGCAGATACGCAGTATTTT.

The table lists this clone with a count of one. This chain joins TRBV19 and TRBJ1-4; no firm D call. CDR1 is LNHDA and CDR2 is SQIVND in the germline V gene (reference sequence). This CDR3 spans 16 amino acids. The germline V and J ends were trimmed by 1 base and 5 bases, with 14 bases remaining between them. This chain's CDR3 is CASSIGVGRQNEKLFF. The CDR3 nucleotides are TGTGCCAGTAGTATAGGGGTCGGGCGTCAGAATGAAAAACTGTTTTTT.

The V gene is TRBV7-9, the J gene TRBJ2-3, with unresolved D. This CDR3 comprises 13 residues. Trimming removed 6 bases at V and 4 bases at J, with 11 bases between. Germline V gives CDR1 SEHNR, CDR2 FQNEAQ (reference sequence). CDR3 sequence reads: CASSSFGSDTQYF. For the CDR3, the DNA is TGTGCCAGCAGTTCGTTCGGCTCAGATACGCAGTATTTT.

The CDR3 sequence: CAISESSSVAFF. As DNA, the CDR3 is TGTGCCATCAGTGAGTCGAGTAGTGTGGCTTTCTTT. This sequence joins TRBV10-3 and TRBJ1-1; D is uncertain. CDR1 and CDR2 from the germline V gene are ENHRY and SYGVKD. The CDR3 has 12 amino acids. V dropped 0 bases and J dropped 11 bases, with 10 bases sitting between them.

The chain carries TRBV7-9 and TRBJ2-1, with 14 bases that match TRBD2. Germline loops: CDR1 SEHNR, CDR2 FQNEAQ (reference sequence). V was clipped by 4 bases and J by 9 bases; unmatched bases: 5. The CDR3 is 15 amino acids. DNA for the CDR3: TGTGCCAGCAGCTACACCGGGACTAGCGGGGGTGAGCAGTTCTTC. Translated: CASSYTGTSGGEQFF. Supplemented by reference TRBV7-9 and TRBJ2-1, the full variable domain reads DTGVSQNPRHKITKRGQNVTFRCDPISEHNRLYWYRQTLGQGPEFLTYFQNEAQLEKSRLLSDRFSAERPKGSFSTLEIQRTEQGDSAMYLCASSYTGTSGGEQFFGPGTRLTVL.

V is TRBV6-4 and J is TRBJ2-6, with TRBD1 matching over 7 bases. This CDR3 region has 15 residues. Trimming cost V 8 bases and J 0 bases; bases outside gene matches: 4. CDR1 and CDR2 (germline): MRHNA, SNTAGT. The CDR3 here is CASRDRLSGANVLTF. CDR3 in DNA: TGTGCCAGCCGGGACAGACTCTCTGGGGCCAACGTCCTGACTTTC.

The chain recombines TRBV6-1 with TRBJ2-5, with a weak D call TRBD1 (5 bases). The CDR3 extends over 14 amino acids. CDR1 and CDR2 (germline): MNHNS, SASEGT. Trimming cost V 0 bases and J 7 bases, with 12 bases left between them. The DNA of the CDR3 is TGTGCCAGCAGTGAAGCGCAGGGTTTCGGGACCCAGTACTTC. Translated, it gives CASSEAQGFGTQYF.

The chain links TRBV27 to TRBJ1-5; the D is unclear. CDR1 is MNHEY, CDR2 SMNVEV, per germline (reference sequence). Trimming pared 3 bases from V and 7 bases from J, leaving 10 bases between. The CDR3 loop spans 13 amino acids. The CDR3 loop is CASSFMGMQPQHF. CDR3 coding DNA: TGTGCCAGCAGTTTTATGGGGATGCAGCCCCAGCATTTT.

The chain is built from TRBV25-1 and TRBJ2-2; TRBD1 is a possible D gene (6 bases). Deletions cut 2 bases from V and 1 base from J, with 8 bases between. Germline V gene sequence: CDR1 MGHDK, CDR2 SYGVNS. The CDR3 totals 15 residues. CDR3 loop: CASSEARGNTGELFF. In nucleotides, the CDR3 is TGTGCCAGCAGTGAAGCCAGGGGGAACACCGGGGAGCTGTTTTTT.